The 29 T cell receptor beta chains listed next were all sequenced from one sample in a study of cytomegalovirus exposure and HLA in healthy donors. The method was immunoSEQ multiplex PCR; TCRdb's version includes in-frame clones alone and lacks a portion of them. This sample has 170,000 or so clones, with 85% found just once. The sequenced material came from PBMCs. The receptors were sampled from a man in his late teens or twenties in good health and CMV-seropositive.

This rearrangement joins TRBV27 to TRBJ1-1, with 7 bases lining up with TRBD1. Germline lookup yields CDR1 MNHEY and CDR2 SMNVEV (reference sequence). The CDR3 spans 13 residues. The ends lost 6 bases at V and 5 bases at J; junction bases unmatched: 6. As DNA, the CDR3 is TGTGCCAGCAGAACAGGGGATCGGACTGAAGCTTTCTTT. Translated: CASRTGDRTEAFF.

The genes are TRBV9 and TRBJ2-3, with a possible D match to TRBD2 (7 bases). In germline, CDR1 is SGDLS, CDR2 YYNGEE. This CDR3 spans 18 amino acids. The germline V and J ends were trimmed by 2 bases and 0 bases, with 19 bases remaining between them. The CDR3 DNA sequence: TGTGCCAGCAGCGTGAGTGGCGGGGGCCCGCCGAGCACAGATACGCAGTATTTT. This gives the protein CASSVSGGGPPSTDTQYF.

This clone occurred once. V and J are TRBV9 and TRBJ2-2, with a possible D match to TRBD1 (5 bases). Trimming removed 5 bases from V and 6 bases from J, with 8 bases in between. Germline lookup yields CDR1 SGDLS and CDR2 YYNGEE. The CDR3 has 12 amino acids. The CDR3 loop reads CASRTTAGELFF. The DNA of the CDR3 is TGTGCCAGCAGAACGACAGCCGGGGAGCTGTTTTTT.

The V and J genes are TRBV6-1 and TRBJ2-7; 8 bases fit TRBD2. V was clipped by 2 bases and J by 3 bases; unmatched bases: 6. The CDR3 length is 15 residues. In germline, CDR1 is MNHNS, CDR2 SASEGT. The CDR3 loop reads CASSEWGTSLYEQYF. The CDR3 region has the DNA TGTGCCAGCAGTGAATGGGGGACTAGTCTCTACGAGCAGTACTTC.

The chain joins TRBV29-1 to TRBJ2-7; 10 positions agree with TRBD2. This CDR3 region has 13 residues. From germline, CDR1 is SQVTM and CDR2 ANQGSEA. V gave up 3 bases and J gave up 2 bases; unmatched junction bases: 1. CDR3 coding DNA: TGCAGCGTTGAGCTAGCGGGGGCCTACGAGCAGTACTTC. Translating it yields CSVELAGAYEQYF.

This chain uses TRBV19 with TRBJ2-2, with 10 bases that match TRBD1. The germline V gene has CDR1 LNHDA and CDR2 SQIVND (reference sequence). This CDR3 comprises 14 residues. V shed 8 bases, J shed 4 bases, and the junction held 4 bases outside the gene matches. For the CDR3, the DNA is TGTGCCAGTCAGACAGGGGGCGGCACCGGGGAGCTGTTTTTT. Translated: CASQTGGGTGELFF.

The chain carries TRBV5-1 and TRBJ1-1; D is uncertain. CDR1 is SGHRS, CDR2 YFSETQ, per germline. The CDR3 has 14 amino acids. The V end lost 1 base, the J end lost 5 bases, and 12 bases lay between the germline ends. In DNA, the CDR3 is TGCGCCAGCAGCTTGTCAGTTGGCGGGACTGAAGCTTTCTTT. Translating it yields CASSLSVGGTEAFF. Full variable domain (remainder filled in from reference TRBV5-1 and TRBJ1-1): KAGVTQTPRYLIKTRGQQVTLSCSPISGHRSVSWYQQTPGQGLQFLFEYFSETQRNKGNFPGRFSGRQFSNSRSEMNVSTLELGDSALYLCASSLSVGGTEAFFGQGTRLTVV.

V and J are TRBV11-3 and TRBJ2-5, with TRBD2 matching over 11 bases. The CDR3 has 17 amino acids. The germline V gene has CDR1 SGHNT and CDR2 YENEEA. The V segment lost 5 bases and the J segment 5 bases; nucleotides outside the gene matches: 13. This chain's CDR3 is CASSHGTSGREGETQYF. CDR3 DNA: TGTGCCAGCAGCCACGGGACTAGCGGTCGGGAGGGGGAGACCCAGTACTTC.

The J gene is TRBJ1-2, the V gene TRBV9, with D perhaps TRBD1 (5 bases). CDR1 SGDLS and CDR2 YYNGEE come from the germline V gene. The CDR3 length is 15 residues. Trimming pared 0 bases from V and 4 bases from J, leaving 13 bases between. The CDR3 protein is CASSVGSRAPYGYTF. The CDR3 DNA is TGTGCCAGCAGCGTAGGGAGCAGGGCTCCCTATGGCTACACCTTC.

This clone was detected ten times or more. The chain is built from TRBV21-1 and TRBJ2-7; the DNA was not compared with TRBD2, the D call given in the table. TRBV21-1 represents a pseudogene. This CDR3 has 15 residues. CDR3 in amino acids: CASSTKGLAGDEQYF. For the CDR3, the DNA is TGTGCCAGCAGCACTAAGGGGCTAGCGGGGGACGAGCAGTACTTC.

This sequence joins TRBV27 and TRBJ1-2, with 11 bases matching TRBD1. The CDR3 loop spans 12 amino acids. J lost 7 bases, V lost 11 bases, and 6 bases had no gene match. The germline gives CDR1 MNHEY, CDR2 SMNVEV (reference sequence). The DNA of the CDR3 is TGTGCCGTAGGACAGGGGGCAGCTGGCTACACCTTC. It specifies CAVGQGAAGYTF.

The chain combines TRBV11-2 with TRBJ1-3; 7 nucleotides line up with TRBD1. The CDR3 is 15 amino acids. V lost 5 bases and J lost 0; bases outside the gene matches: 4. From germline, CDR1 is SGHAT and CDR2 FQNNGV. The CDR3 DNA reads TGTGCCAGCAGCCGGGACAGATCCTCTGGAAACACCATATATTTT. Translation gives CASSRDRSSGNTIYF.

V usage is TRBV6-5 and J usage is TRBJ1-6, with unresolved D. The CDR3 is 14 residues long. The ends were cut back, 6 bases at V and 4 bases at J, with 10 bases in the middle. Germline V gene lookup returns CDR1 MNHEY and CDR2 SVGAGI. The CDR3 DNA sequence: TGTGCCAGCAGCCCCGTAACTTATAATTCACCCCTCCACTTT. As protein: CASSPVTYNSPLHF.

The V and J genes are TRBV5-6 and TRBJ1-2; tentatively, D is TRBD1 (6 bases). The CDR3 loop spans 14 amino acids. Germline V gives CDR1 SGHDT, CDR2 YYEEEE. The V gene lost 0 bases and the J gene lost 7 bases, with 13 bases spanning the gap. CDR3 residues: CASSLGEGVGGYTF. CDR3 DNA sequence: TGTGCCAGCAGCTTGGGCGAGGGGGTCGGTGGCTACACCTTC.

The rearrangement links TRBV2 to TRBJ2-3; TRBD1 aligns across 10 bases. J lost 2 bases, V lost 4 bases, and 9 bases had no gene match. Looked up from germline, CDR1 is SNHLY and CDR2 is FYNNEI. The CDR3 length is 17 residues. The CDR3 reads CASSVRSGTGVTDTQYF. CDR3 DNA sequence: TGTGCCAGCAGTGTGAGATCAGGGACAGGGGTCACAGATACGCAGTATTTT.

The CDR3 DNA reads TGTGCCAGCAGTGCACGTGAACTGCTCTATGGCTACACCTTC. Protein sequence: CASSARELLYGYTF. The chain recombines TRBV2 with TRBJ1-2; D is unresolved. The CDR3 loop spans 14 amino acids. Germline V lookup: CDR1 SNHLY, CDR2 FYNNEI. Trimming cost V 4 bases and J 4 bases, with 13 bases left between them.

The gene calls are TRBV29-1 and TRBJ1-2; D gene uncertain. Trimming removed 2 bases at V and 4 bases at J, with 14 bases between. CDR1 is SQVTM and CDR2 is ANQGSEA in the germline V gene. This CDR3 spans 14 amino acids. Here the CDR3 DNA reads TGCAGCGTTGAAAAGGAGGGCGGCCTCTATGGCTACACCTTC. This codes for CSVEKEGGLYGYTF.

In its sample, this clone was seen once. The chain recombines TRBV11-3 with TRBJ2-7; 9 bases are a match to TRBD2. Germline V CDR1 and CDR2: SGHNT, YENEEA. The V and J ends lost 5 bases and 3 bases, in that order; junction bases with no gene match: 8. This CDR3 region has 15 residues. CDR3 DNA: TGTGCCAGCAGCCCTCGAGCTAGCGGGGACTACGAGCAGTACTTC. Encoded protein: CASSPRASGDYEQYF.

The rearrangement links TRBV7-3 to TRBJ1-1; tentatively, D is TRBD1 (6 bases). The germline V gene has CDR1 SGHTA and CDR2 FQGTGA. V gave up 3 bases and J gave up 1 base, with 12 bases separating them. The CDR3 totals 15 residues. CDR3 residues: CASSLDRLANTEAFF. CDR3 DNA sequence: TGTGCCAGCAGCTTGGACAGATTAGCGAACACTGAAGCTTTCTTT.

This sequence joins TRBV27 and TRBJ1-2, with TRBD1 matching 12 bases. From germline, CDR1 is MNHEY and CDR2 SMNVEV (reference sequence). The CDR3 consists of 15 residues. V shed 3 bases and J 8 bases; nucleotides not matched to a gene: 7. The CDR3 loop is CASSFLGQGAQGYTF. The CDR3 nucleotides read TGTGCCAGCAGTTTCCTGGGACAGGGGGCTCAGGGCTACACCTTC.

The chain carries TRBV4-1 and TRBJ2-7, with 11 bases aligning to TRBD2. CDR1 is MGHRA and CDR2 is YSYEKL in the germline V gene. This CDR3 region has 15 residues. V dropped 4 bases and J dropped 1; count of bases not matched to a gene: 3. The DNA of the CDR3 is TGCGCCAGCAGCCCTTTAGCGGGGGGGTCCTACGAGCAGTACTTC. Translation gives CASSPLAGGSYEQYF.

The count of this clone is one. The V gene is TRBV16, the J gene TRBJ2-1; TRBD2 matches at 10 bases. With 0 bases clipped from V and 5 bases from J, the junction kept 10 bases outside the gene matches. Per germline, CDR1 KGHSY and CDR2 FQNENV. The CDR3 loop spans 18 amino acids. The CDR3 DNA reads TGTGCCAGCAGCCAATCAGCCCTTAGCGGGAGGAGGAACAATGAGCAGTTCTTC. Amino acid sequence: CASSQSALSGRRNNEQFF.

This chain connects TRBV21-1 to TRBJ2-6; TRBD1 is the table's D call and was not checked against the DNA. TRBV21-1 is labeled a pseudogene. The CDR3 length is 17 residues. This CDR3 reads CASSQDRIPSGANVLTF. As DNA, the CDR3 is TGTGCCAGCAGCCAAGACAGGATTCCCTCTGGGGCCAACGTCCTGACTTTC.

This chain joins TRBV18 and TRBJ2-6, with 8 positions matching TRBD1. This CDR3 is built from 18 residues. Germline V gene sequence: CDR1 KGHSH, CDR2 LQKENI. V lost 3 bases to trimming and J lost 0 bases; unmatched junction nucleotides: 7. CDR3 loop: CASSPSTGAYSGANVLTF. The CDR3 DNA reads TGTGCCAGCTCACCTTCGACAGGGGCCTACTCTGGGGCCAACGTCCTGACTTTC.

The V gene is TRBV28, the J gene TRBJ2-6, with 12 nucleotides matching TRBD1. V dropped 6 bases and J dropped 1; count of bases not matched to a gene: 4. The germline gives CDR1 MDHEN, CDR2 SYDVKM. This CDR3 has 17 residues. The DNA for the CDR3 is TGTGCCAGCAGGGGACAGGGGGCTCCATCTGGGGCCAACGTCCTGACTTTC. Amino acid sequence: CASRGQGAPSGANVLTF.

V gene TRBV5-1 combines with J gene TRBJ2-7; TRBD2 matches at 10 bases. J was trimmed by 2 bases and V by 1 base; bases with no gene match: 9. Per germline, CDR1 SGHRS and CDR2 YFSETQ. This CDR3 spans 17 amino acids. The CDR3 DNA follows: TGCGCCAGCAGCTTGTTTAGCGGGAGGTTCGGGACCTACGAGCAGTACTTC. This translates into CASSLFSGRFGTYEQYF.

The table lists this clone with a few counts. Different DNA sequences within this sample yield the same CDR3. Here the CDR3 DNA reads TGTGCCAGCAGTTTGGACAGCTCCTACGAGCAGTACTTC. Translating gives CASSLDSSYEQYF. The gene calls are TRBV7-9 and TRBJ2-7; maybe TRBD1 (6 bases). Trimming left V 6 bases short and J 0 bases short, with 9 bases between. The CDR3 sequence is 13 residues long. Germline CDR1 reads SEHNR; CDR2 reads FQNEAQ (reference sequence). The complete variable domain, with remaining parts taken from reference TRBV7-9 and TRBJ2-7, reads DTGVSQNPRHKITKRGQNVTFRCDPISEHNRLYWYRQTLGQGPEFLTYFQNEAQLEKSRLLSDRFSAERPKGSFSTLEIQRTEQGDSAMYLCASSLDSSYEQYFGPGTRLTVT.

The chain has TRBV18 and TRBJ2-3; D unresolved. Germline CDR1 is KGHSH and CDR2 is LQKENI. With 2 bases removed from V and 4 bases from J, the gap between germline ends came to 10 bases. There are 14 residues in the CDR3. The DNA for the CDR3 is TGTGCCAGCTCACCAAGCCGCGAGGCAGATACGCAGTATTTT. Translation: CASSPSREADTQYF.

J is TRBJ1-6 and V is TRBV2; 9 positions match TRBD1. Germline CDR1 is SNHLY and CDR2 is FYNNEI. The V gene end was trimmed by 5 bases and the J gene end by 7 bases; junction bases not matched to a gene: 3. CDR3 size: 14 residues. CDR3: CASSLQGANSPLHF. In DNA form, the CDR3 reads TGTGCCAGCAGTTTACAGGGGGCCAATTCACCCCTCCACTTT.